This T cell receptor (beta chain) was sequenced in a study of identical twins (dated by TCRdb to about 2016). For context, the study as a whole: To test whether fetal clonotypes persist, this study deep-sequenced TCR alpha and beta repertoires from monozygotic twins, from unrelated adults of various ages, and from cord blood. To rule out contamination, the twin experiments were replicated at different times with different library preparation protocols. Overall study results and their limits: Zero-insertion analyses could be partly confounded by invariant T cells such as MAIT and iNKT, though diverse VJ usage argued against such confounding for most clonotypes. Because the same donors could not be followed over many years, conclusions were based on cross-sectional statistical analysis. Recombination models systematically underestimated out-of-frame TCR alpha sharing in monozygotic twins but agreed with sharing between unrelated individuals. Abundant cord blood beta clonotypes carried fewer insertions; young adult naive repertoires showed a weaker similar trend, while memory repertoires showed none. Excess twin sharing in beta out-of-frame sequences was weaker because fewer shared sequences lowered the signal-to-noise ratio. Compared with coincidental sharing between unrelated individuals, out-of-frame TCR alpha sequences shared between twins had an excess of sequences with low generation probability.

Every donor in the study was a healthy Caucasian. The twin cohort consisted of three pairs of female monozygotic twins, all aged about 18 to 29 years. Peripheral blood mononuclear cells were used as the source from which RNA for TCR libraries was isolated. The sample holds a few counts of this clonotype. The antigen this receptor binds is unknown. Base qualities are not recorded, but no much larger clone differs from it by a single base. Libraries were prepared through 5' RACE. Reads for this sample came from an Illumina HiSeq 2000. A universal primer binding site was added through template switching, and the final cDNA carried a unique molecular identifier so that TCR cDNA molecules could be counted accurately. Specific primers in the conserved constant-segment region were used to synthesize first-strand cDNA for TCR alpha and beta chains. Each cDNA library was double barcoded, with a SMART-Mk sample barcode plus Illumina barcodes, to control for contamination. TruSeq adapter sequences along with Illumina sample barcodes were introduced in two successive PCR steps. Sequencing of the TCR alpha and beta cDNA libraries was done on the Illumina HiSeq platform using custom primers. Processing in the source paper ran as follows. Raw reads were processed with MiGEC to extract unique molecular identifiers, and MiXCR was used to determine CDR3 positions. Recombination models were inferred per individual with the repgenHMM and IGoR tools using an EM algorithm. The tcR package in R was used for shared clonotype analysis, with sharing normalized by the product of cloneset sizes. To study raw recombination without the effects of thymic and clonal selection, out-of-frame nonproductive sequences were analyzed. TCRdb trimmed public reads at Q25 via fastp, called clones via MiXCR and kept in-frame beta chains. A single entry per CDR3 protein holds the most common genes and DNA from its merged rows. In this record, the V and J calls reflect TCRdb's handling and not the investigators' own analysis. Recorded for this sample are under 800,000 distinct CDR3 sequences; less than 25% of them occurred a single time. 4.3% of the sample is held by the ten biggest clonotypes.

The junction carries 18 bases between V and J, which are trimmed by 4 bases and 6 bases respectively. The germline V gene specifies SGDLS as CDR1 and YYNGEE as CDR2. Inclusive of the bounding cysteine and phenylalanine, the CDR3 is 15 residues long. The kept DNA is CDR3 alone, 45 bases in frame from the first base. The sample was also reused in another study, on T cells expressing NK-cell markers. The second source states: In sorted CD3+CD56+NKG2C+, CD3+CD56+NKG2C- and CD3+CD56-NKG2C+ T-cell subsets from 8 or 9 donors, TCR beta-chain repertoires were profiled. Of the eight sequenced donors, seven were found to be HCMV-seropositive and one was found to be HCMV-seronegative. To restrict sorting to alphabetaTCR-expressing T cells, an anti-gammadeltaTCR antibody was added in several experiments. In several donors, the dominant CD3+CD56+NKG2C+ clonotypes were found to rank among the top 10 CD8+ clonotypes and to make up about 1.0-8% of CD8+ T cells. Those dominant clonotypes were again the most abundant among CD3+CD56-NKG2C+ cells in several donors, at about 28.3-60.1%. It remained unclear whether the expanded NKG2C-expressing T cell clones were specific for HCMV antigens. The study sequenced eight donors, all healthy volunteers chosen at random: three men and five women. HCMV serostatus was determined by detecting HCMV-specific IgG in serum with a commercial ELISA kit. For over 5 donors, bulk peripheral blood T-cell repertoires were additionally sequenced from unsorted PBMC. Reads were demultiplexed and grouped by UMI with MIGEC, and clonotypes were assembled and quantified with MiTCR. To exclude erroneous sequences, only TCR cDNA sequences supported by at least two reads were retained. Downstream repertoire analysis used the tcR package, and clonotypes were matched across fractions by CDR3 nucleotide sequence plus V segment. VDJmatch was used to annotate antigen specificity against VDJdb, with one amino acid substitution in CDR3 allowed.

The sequence is built from TRBV9 and TRBJ2-3, with the D gene too uncertain to name. Sequencing used PBMCs. The sequence derives from a woman under 30 in good health. The sequenced DNA: TGTGCCAGCAGCCCTACACCGGATCCCAGGGATACGCAGTATTTT. The resulting protein is CASSPTPDPRDTQYF.